Shown below are 12 T cell receptor beta chains from a single sample sequenced in a study of blood T cell repertoires in COVID-19. Sequencing used immunoSEQ multiplex PCR; TCRdb keeps in-frame clones, though not all of them. Seen here are 200,000 or so clones, roughly four fifths observed once, and the top ten hold approximately 12%. Sequences were obtained from peripheral blood. These receptors were taken from an elderly woman with COVID-19, enrolled during active disease.

This chain links TRBV2 with TRBJ2-1, with D maybe TRBD1 (6 bases). Deletions cut 8 bases from V and 3 bases from J, with 23 bases between. The CDR3 totals 17 residues. Germline V gene data show CDR1 as SNHLY and CDR2 as FYNNEI. CDR3 protein: CASRQDSYRPSYNEQFF. In DNA, the CDR3 is TGTGCCAGCCGCCAGGACAGTTATCGACCCAGCTACAATGAGCAGTTCTTC.

This chain links TRBV19 with TRBJ1-4; 8 nucleotides match TRBD1. CDR1 LNHDA and CDR2 SQIVND come from the germline V gene (reference sequence). Trimming cost V 2 bases and J 0 bases; bases outside gene matches: 5. The CDR3 runs to 17 residues. The CDR3 reads CASSISGGAATNEKLFF. The DNA of the CDR3 is TGTGCCAGTAGTATATCAGGGGGCGCGGCAACTAATGAAAAACTGTTTTTT.

This clone was found a few times. The chain carries TRBV6-4 and TRBJ1-4, with D unresolved. Deletions cut 3 bases from V and 5 bases from J, with 13 bases between. CDR3 size: 15 residues. Germline V CDR1 and CDR2: MRHNA, SNTAGT. DNA for the CDR3: TGTGCCAGCAGTGAGAGAAGCTACCCCAATGAAAAACTGTTTTTT. Translated: CASSERSYPNEKLFF.

V usage is TRBV18 and J usage is TRBJ1-1; D gene ambiguous. Germline values: CDR1 KGHSH, CDR2 LQKENI. The CDR3 runs 16 residues. V dropped 0 bases and J dropped 1 base, with 12 bases sitting between them. The CDR3 here is CASSPPVAWRNTEAFF. CDR3 DNA sequence: TGTGCCAGCTCACCACCGGTGGCGTGGAGGAACACTGAAGCTTTCTTT.

The genes are TRBV18 and TRBJ2-3; D call uncertain. The CDR3 covers 12 residues. Trimming removed 3 bases at V and 5 bases at J, with 6 bases between. CDR1 and CDR2 from the germline V gene are KGHSH and LQKENI. The CDR3 DNA reads TGTGCCAGCTCACCGTCGGGAGATACGCAGTATTTT. It codes for CASSPSGDTQYF.

This chain joins TRBV6-4 and TRBJ2-6; TRBD1 matches 9 bases. CDR1 MRHNA and CDR2 SNTAGT come from the germline V gene. The CDR3 spans 16 residues. V was clipped by 1 base and J by 4 bases; unmatched bases: 2. The CDR3 loop reads CASSDWTGAGANVLTF. The CDR3 nucleotides read TGTGCCAGCAGTGACTGGACAGGGGCCGGGGCCAACGTCCTGACTTTC.

Only one count was recorded for this clone. The V gene is TRBV7-8, the J gene TRBJ2-7; 7 bases are a match to TRBD1. The CDR3 consists of 12 residues. V gave up 5 bases and J gave up 5 bases; unmatched junction bases: 3. In germline, CDR1 is SGHVS, CDR2 FQNEAQ. The CDR3 here is CASSQQGNEQYF. CDR3 bases: TGTGCCAGCAGCCAACAGGGGAACGAGCAGTACTTC.

This clone was seen more than once but under ten times. This chain connects TRBV19 to TRBJ2-3; 10 nucleotides match TRBD2. CDR1 and CDR2 (germline): LNHDA, SQIVND (reference sequence). CDR3 length: 15 residues. Losses at the gene ends were 6 bases for V and 0 bases for J; bases not matched to a gene: 3. In DNA, the CDR3 is TGTGCCAGTAGGGAACTAGCGGGAAGCACAGATACGCAGTATTTT. Translating it yields CASRELAGSTDTQYF.

CDR3 residues: CASGLGLGEQYF. CDR3 DNA: TGTGCCAGCGGTCTGGGGCTAGGGGAGCAGTACTTC. V is TRBV2 and J is TRBJ2-7; a weak D match, TRBD1 (5 bases). The CDR3 has 12 amino acids. V gave up 8 bases and J gave up 7 bases, with 15 bases separating them. Germline CDR1 SNHLY, CDR2 FYNNEI. Filled out from reference TRBV2 and TRBJ2-7, the complete variable domain reads EPEVTQTPSHQVTQMGQEVILRCVPISNHLYFYWYRQILGQKVEFLVSFYNNEISEKSEIFDDQFSVERPDGSNFTLKIRSTKLEDSAMYFCASGLGLGEQYFGPGTRLTVT.

The J gene is TRBJ1-2, the V gene TRBV9, with TRBD1 identical over 10 bases. With 3 bases clipped from V and 3 bases from J, the junction kept 5 bases outside the gene matches. Germline V gene data show CDR1 as SGDLS and CDR2 as YYNGEE. The CDR3 has 15 amino acids. Here the CDR3 DNA reads TGTGCCAGCAGCGCAGACAGGGGGCCTGACTATGGCTACACCTTC. Amino acids: CASSADRGPDYGYTF.

This chain joins TRBV19 and TRBJ2-7, with D tentatively TRBD2 (7 bases). CDR3 length equals 13 residues. With 6 bases removed from V and 5 bases from J, the gap between germline ends came to 14 bases. Germline V CDR1 and CDR2: LNHDA, SQIVND (reference sequence). This CDR3 is CASRGRGADEQYF. The DNA of the CDR3 is TGTGCCAGTAGGGGTCGGGGGGCCGACGAGCAGTACTTC. Full variable domain (remainder filled in from reference TRBV19 and TRBJ2-7): DGGITQSPKYLFRKEGQNVTLSCEQNLNHDAMYWYRQDPGQGLRLIYYSQIVNDFQKGDIAEGYSVSREKKESFPLTVTSAQKNPTAFYLCASRGRGADEQYFGPGTRLTVT.

This clone has more than one count but fewer than ten. This chain joins TRBV7-8 and TRBJ1-2; D is uncertain. V lost 1 base and J 4 bases, leaving 13 bases between the germline ends. CDR3 size: 15 residues. Germline CDR1 SGHVS, CDR2 FQNEAQ. The CDR3 coding sequence is TGTGCCAGCAGCTTAGTGGCACCTTCCCTCTATGGCTACACCTTC. Its translation is CASSLVAPSLYGYTF. The full variable domain, with the rest looked up from reference TRBV7-8 and TRBJ1-2, is GAGVSQSPRYKVAKRGQDVALRCDPISGHVSLFWYQQALGQGPEFLTYFQNEAQLDKSGLPSDRFFAERPEGSVSTLKIQRTQQEDSAVYLCASSLVAPSLYGYTFGSGTRLTVV.